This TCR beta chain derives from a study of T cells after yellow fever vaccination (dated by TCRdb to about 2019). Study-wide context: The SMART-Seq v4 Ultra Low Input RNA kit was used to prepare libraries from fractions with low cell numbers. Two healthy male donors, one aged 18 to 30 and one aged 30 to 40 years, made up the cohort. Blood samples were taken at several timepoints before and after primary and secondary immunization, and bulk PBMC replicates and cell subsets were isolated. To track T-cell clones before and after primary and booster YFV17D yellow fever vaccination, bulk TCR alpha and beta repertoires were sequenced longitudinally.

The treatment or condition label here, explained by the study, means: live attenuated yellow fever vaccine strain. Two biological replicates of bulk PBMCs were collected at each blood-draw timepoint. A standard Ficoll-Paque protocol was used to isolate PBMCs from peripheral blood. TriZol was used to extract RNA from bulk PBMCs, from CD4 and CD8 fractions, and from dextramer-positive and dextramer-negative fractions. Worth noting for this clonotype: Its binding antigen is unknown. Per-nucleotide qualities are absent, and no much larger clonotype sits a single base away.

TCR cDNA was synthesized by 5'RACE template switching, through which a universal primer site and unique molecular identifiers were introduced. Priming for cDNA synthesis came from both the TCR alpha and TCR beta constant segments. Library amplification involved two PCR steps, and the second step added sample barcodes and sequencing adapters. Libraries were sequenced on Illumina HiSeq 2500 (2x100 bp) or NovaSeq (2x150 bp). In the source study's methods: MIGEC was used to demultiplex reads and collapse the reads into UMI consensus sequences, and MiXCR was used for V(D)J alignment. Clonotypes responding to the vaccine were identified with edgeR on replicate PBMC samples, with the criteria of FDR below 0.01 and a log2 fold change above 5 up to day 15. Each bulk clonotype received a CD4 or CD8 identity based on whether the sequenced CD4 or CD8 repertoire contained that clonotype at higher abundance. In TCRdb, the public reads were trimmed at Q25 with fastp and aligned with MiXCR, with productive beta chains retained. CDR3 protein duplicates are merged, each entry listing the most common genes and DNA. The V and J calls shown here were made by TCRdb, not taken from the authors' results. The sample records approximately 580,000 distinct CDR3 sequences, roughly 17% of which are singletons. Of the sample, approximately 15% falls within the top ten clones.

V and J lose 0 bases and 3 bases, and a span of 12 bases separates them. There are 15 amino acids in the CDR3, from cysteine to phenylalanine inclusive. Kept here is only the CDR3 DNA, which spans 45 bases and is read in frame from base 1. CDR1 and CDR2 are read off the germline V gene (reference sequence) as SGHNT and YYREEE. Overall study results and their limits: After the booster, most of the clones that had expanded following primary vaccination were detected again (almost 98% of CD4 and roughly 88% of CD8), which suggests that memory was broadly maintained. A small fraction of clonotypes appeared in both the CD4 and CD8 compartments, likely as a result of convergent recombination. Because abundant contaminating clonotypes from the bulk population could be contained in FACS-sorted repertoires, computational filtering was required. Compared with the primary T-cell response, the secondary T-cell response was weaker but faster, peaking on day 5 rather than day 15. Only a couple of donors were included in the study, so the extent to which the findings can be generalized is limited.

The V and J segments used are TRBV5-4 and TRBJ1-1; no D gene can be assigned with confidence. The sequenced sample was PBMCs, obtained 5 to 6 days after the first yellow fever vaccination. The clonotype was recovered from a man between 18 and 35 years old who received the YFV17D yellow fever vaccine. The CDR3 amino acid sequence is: CASSLGVFLDTEAFF. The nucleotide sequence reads TGTGCCAGCAGCTTGGGGGTTTTTTTGGACACTGAAGCTTTCTTT.